This T cell receptor beta chain was obtained from a study of T cell changes during pregnancy in multiple sclerosis. Here immunoSEQ multiplex PCR was the method, and the copy in TCRdb shows in-frame clones only, minus some. The profile shows 90,000 to 95,000 clones, around 93% of them singletons. V was pared by 5 bases and J by 4 bases, with 8 bases of the junction left unmatched. Germline CDR1 SGHVS, CDR2 FQNEAQ. The CDR3 covers 16 residues. The TCR originated in a female donor with multiple sclerosis, enrolled in a pregnancy study. The material sequenced was peripheral blood, taken before pregnancy. The chain employs TRBV7-8 and TRBJ2-1; the match to TRBD2 covers 10 bases. This chain's CDR3 is CASSPNPSGGYNEQFF. DNA for the CDR3: TGTGCCAGCAGCCCTAACCCTAGCGGGGGTTACAATGAGCAGTTCTTC.